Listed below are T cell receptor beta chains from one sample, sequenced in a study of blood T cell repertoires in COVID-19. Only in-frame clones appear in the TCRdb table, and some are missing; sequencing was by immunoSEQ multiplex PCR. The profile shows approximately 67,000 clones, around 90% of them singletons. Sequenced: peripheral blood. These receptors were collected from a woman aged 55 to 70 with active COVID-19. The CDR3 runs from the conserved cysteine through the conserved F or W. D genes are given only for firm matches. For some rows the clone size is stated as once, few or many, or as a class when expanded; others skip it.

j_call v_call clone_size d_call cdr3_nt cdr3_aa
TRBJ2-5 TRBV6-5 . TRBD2 TGTGCCAGCAGTTCTAGCGGGAGGGCCCAAGAGACCCAGTACTTC CASSSSGRAQETQYF
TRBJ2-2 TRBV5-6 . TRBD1 TGTGCCAGCAGCTGGACAGGGGGCAGCGGGGAGCTGTTTTTT CASSWTGGSGELFF
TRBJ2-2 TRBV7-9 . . TGTGCCAGCAGCTTAGTACAGACCTCATCCGGGGAGCTGTTTTTT CASSLVQTSSGELFF
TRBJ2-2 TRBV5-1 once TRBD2 TGCGCCAGCAGCATCACTAGCGGGAGGGAAACCGGGGAGCTGTTTTTT CASSITSGRETGELFF
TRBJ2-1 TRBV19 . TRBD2 TGTGCCAGTAGTAAGGGACTAGCGGGAGGGTACAATGAGCAGTTCTTC CASSKGLAGGYNEQFF
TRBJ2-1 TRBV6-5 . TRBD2 TGTGCCAGCAGTTACACGGGAGGGCCGAATGAGCAGTTCTTC CASSYTGGPNEQFF
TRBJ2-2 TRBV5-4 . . TGTGCCAGCCGAACTGGGGCAACGAACACCGGGGAGCTGTTTTTT CASRTGATNTGELFF
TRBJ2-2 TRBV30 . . TGTGCCTGGAGTTCTACCAGGGCCGGGGAGCTGTTTTTT CAWSSTRAGELFF
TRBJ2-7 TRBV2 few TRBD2 TGTGCCAGCAGTGGAACGACTAGCGGATCCTACGAGCAGTACTTC CASSGTTSGSYEQYF
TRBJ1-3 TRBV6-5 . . TGTGCCAGCAGCTCAAACGAGGACACCATATATTTT CASSSNEDTIYF
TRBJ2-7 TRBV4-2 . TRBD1 TGTGCCAGCAGCCAAGATGGGACAGGGATCTACGAGCAGTACTTC CASSQDGTGIYEQYF
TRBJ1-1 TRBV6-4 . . TGTGCCAGCAGTGACGGAGGTACTGAAGCTTTCTTT CASSDGGTEAFF
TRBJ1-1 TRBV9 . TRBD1 TGTGCCAGCAGCCCAGGGACAGGGGTCACTGAAGCTTTCTTT CASSPGTGVTEAFF
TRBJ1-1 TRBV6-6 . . TGTGCCAGCAGTCGCGGTTGGGGGCCCCACAACACTGAAGCTTTCTTT CASSRGWGPHNTEAFF
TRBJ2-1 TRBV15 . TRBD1 TGTGCCACCAGCACCCGACAGGGAACCTACAATGAGCAGTTCTTC CATSTRQGTYNEQFF
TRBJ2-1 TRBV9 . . TGTGCCAGCAGCGTAGCGGGTCAGGGCTCCTACAATGAGCAGTTCTTC CASSVAGQGSYNEQFF